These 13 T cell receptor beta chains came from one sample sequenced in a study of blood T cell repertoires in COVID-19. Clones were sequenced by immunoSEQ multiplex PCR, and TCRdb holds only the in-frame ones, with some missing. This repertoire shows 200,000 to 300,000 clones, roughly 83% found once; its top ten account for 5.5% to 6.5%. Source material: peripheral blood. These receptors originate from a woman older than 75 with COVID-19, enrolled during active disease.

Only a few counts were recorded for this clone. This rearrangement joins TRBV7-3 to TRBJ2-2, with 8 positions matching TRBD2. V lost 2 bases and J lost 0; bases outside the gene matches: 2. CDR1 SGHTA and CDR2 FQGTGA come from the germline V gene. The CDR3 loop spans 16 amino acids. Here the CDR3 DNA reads TGTGCCAGCAGCTTACGACTAGCGCCGAACACCGGGGAGCTGTTTTTT. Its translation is CASSLRLAPNTGELFF.

The CDR3 DNA reads TGTGCCAGCAGTTTCTATGGCGGCACTGAAGCTTTCTTT. It yields the protein CASSFYGGTEAFF. The chain combines TRBV12-3 or TRBV12-4 with TRBJ1-1; D call uncertain. Trimming removed 3 bases at V and 4 bases at J, with 9 bases between. CDR3 length: 13 residues.

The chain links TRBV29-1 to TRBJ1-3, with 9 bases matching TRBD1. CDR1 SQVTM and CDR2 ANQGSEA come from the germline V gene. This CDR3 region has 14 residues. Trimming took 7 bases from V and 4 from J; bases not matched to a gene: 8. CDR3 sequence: CSAHRGLSGNTIYF. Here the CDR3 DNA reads TGCAGCGCCCACAGGGGGCTATCAGGAAACACCATATATTTT.

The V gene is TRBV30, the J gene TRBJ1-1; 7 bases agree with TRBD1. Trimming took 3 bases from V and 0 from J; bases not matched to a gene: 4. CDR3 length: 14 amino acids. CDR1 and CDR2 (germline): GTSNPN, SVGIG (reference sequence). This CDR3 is CAWRVGQMNTEAFF. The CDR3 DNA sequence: TGTGCCTGGAGGGTGGGACAGATGAACACTGAAGCTTTCTTT.

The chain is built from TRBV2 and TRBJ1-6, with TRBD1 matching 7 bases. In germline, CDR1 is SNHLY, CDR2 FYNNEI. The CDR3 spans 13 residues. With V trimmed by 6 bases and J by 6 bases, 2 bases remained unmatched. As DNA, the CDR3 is TGTGCCAGCAGCGGGACAGTTAATTCACCCCTCCACTTT. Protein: CASSGTVNSPLHF.

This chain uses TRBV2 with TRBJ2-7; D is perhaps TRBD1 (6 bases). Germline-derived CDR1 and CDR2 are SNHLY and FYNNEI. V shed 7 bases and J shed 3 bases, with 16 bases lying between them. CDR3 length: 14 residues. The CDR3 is CASIGHRDVYEQYF. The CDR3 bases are TGTGCCAGCATTGGACACAGGGATGTCTACGAGCAGTACTTC.

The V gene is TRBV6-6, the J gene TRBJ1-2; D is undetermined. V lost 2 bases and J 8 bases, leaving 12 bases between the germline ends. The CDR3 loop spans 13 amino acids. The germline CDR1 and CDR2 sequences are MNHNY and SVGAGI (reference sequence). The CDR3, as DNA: TGTGCCAGCAGTTACACCGGGAGAATGGGCTACACCTTC. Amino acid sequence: CASSYTGRMGYTF.

This CDR3 is CATSRDRGMEPQHF. The CDR3 DNA is TGTGCCACCAGCAGAGACAGGGGTATGGAGCCCCAGCATTTT. The chain couples TRBV15 to TRBJ1-5; a possible D gene is TRBD1 (6 bases). Germline CDR1 reads LNHNV; CDR2 reads YYDKDF (reference sequence). V lost 0 bases and J lost 8, with 11 bases in between. This CDR3 is 14 amino acids long.

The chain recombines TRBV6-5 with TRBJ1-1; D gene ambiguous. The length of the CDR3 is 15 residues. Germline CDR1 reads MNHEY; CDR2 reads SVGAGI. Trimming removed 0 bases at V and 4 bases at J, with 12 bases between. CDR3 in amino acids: CASSYSKGGSTEAFF. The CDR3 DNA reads TGTGCCAGCAGTTACTCGAAAGGTGGGAGCACTGAAGCTTTCTTT.

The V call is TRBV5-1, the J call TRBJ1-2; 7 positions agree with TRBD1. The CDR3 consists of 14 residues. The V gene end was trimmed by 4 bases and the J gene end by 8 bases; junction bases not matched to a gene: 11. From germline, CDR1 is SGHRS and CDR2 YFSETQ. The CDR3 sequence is CASSLGDTGEGYTF. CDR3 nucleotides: TGCGCCAGCAGCCTGGGGGATACAGGGGAAGGCTACACCTTC.

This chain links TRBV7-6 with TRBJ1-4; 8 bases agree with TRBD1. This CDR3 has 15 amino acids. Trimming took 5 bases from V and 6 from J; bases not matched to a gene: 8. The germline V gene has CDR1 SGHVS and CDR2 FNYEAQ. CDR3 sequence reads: CASSPVTGGYEKLFF. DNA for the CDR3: TGTGCCAGCAGCCCCGTTACAGGGGGTTATGAAAAACTGTTTTTT. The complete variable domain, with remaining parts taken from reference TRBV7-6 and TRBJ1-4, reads GAGVSQSPRYKVTKRGQDVALRCDPISGHVSLYWYRQALGQGPEFLTYFNYEAQQDKSGLPNDRFSAERPEGSISTLTIQRTEQRDSAMYRCASSPVTGGYEKLFFGSGTQLSVL.

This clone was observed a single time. For the CDR3, the DNA is TGTGCCAGCAGCTTAAGCAGGGCCAGTTACACTGAAGCTTTCTTT. Its protein product is CASSLSRASYTEAFF. V and J are TRBV11-2 and TRBJ1-1, with D possibly being TRBD1 (5 bases). V lost 2 bases, J lost 3 bases, and 13 bases lay in between. Germline CDR1 reads SGHAT; CDR2 reads FQNNGV. The CDR3 length is 15 residues.

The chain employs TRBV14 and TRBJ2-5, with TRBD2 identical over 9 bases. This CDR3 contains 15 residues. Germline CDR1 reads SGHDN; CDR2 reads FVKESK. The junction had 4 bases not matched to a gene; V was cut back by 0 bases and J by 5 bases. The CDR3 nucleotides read TGTGCCAGCAGCCAAGACGCGGGGGGGTATGAGACCCAGTACTTC. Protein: CASSQDAGGYETQYF.